This T cell receptor beta chain was profiled in a study of OX40 agonist ivuxolimab in advanced cancers. General notes on the study: Ivuxolimab, which targeted the costimulatory receptor OX40 (CD134), was an agonistic, fully human IgG2 monoclonal antibody. Prior anti-PD-1, anti-PD-L1 or anti-CTLA-4 therapy was permitted, and approximately 42% of dose-escalation patients had received checkpoint inhibitors. Intravenous ivuxolimab was administered to patients every 2 weeks at six dose levels: 0.01, 0.1, 0.3, 1.5, 3 and 10 mg/kg. Of the roughly 52 patients in dose escalation, 19 had hepatocellular carcinoma, about 15 had melanoma, 9 had renal cell carcinoma and 9 had head and neck cancer. The paper reports the monotherapy dose-escalation portion (N = 52 patients) of the phase I ivuxolimab trial. Partial responses occurred in three dose-escalation patients: two with cutaneous melanoma and one with hepatocellular carcinoma. Peripheral TCRbeta sequencing aimed to test whether ivuxolimab altered TCR sequence diversity and caused clonal T-cell expansion. In the dose-escalation cohort, 70% to 85% of patients were male, and the mean age was around 60 years with a range of roughly 20 to 79.

General study outcomes and caveats: At doses from 0.1 to 3.0 mg/kg, clonal expansion was seen in both CD4+ and CD8+ blood T cells between baseline and week 6. After ivuxolimab, expanded clones were on average more numerous among CD8+ T cells than among CD4+ T cells. In the 0.1-3.0 mg/kg groups, partial responders had among the lowest normalized peripheral clonal expansion, particularly in CD8+ T cells. The antigen specificity of the clonally expanded peripheral T cells was not determined. Low levels of normalized T-cell clonal expansion were also shown by some nonresponding patients.

Patients with autoimmune disease history or receiving systemic immunosuppression were excluded from the trial. Peripheral blood for TCR sequencing was collected from all dose cohorts at baseline, on cycle 4 day 1, and on cycle 7 day 1. The samples were drawn from a first-in-human, open-label, multicenter phase I dose-escalation trial of ivuxolimab. The trial enrolled adults with locally advanced or metastatic head and neck squamous cell, hepatocellular, melanoma or renal cell carcinoma. Before TCR sequencing, CD4+ and CD8+ T cells were separately sorted from peripheral blood. For sequencing of the TCRbeta CDR3 region, genomic DNA was extracted from the sorted cells. The immunoSEQ Assay was used for sequencing of TCRbeta CDR3 regions. This is the immuneACCESS table as TCRdb keeps it, with only in-frame sequences that have V and J called. A part of the clones is gone; compared with another copy, unresolved V genes explain less than half, and the rest is unexplained. This sample has tens of thousands of clones in its table, and roughly nine tenths of those were observed once. In total, the top ten clones hold 3% to 4% of the sample.

About this clone itself: Its antigen has not been determined. No base-level quality is on record; no much larger clone is a single base apart.

Reading the germline V gene gives CDR1 MNHEY and CDR2 SVGAGI. The CDR3 runs 14 amino acids, cysteine and phenylalanine included. CDR3 DNA only is kept here, 42 bases in frame from base 1. V is cut by 2 bases and J by 2 bases, and the space between the germline ends is 8 bases. The receptor chain draws on TRBV6-5 and TRBJ2-3; TRBD2 is a weak D gene call, 6 bases matching. Sample: CD4+ or CD8+ T cells sorted from blood, taken in a trial of the OX40 agonist ivuxolimab. The sequence was collected from an adult with an advanced solid tumor such as melanoma, head and neck, liver or kidney cancer. In nucleotide form, the sequence is TGTGCCAGCAGTTACGGAGGGGACACAGATACGCAGTATTTT. This encodes CASSYGGDTDTQYF.